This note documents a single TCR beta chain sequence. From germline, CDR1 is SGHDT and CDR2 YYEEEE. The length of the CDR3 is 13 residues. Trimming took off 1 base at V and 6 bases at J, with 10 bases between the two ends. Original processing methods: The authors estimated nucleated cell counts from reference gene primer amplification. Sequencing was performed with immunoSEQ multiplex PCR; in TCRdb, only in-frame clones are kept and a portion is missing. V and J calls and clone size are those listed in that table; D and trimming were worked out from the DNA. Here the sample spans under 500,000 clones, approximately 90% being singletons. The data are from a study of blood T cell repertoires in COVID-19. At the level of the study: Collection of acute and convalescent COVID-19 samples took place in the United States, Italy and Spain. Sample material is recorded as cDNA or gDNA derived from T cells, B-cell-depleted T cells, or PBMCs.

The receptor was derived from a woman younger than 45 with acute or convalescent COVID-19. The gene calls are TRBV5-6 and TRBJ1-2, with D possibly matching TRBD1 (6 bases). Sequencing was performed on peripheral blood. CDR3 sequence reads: CASSLIGQNGYTF. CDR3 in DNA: TGTGCCAGCAGCTTGATCGGACAGAATGGCTACACCTTC.